This entry describes one T cell receptor (beta chain). Its target is not known. V gave up 8 bases and J gave up 9 bases, with 17 bases separating them. Germline CDR1 is MDHEN and CDR2 is SYDVKM. This CDR3 comprises 13 residues. This sample was taken from a study of beta chain features in type 1 diabetes. Study results and limitations: Shorter TCRB CDR3s, moderately but significantly so, marked every one of the four CD4+ subsets in Type 1 diabetes patients.

Isolated RNA was reverse transcribed in full, so expressed TCRB transcripts were sequenced. Using immunoSEQ multiplex PCR, the repertoire was profiled, and TCRdb retains in-frame clones only, with some absent. This table holds around 310,000 clones, about 14% found once. The rearrangement links TRBV28 to TRBJ2-1, with D perhaps matching TRBD1 (5 bases). The TCR sequence derives from a young woman with type 1 diabetes. The sequencing sample was made of naive CD4+ T cells from blood. The CDR3 nucleotides are TGTGCCAGCTATCAGGGCAGAGCTGGTGAGCAGTTCTTC. It codes for CASYQGRAGEQFF.